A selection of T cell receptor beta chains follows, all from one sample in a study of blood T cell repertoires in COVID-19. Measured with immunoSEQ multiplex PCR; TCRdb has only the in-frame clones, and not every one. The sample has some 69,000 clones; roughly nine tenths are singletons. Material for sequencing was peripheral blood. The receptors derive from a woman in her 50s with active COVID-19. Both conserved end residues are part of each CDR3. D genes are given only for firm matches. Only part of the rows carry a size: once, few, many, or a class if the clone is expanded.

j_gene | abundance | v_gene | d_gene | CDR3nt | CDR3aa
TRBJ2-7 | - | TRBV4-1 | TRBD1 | TGCGCCAGCAGCCAGACCACAGGGGACGAGCAGTACTTC | CASSQTTGDEQYF
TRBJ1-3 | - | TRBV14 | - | TGTGCCAGCAGCCAAGCAGACAGAAGCTCTGGAAACACCATATATTTT | CASSQADRSSGNTIYF
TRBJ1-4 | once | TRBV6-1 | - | TGTGCCAGCAGTGAAGGCAGCAGGGGACGGGGTGAAAAACTGTTTTTT | CASSEGSRGRGEKLFF
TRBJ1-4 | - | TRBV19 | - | TGTGCCAGTAGCGAGCAGGCAACTAATGAAAAACTGTTTTTT | CASSEQATNEKLFF
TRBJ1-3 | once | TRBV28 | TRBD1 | TGTGCCAGCAGTTTACTTCCAGACAGGGAAGTTGGAAACACCATATATTTT | CASSLLPDREVGNTIYF
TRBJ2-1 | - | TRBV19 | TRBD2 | TGTGCCAGTAGTACCCTCCGACTAGCGGGAAATGAGCAGTTCTTC | CASSTLRLAGNEQFF
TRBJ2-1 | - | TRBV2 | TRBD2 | TGTGCCAGCAGTGAATTAGCGGGAGCTGGCAATGAGCAGTTCTTC | CASSELAGAGNEQFF
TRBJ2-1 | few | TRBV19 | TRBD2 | TGTGCCAGTAGTAATCGACTAGCGCCCTACAATGAGCAGTTCTTC | CASSNRLAPYNEQFF
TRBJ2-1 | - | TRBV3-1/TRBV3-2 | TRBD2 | TGTGCCAGCAGCCTGGGACTAGCGAACGATGAGCAGTTCTTC | CASSLGLANDEQFF
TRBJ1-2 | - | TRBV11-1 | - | TGTGCCAGCAGCCCGAATTCAGGGCCCTCGACAGGTGGCTACACCTTC | CASSPNSGPSTGGYTF
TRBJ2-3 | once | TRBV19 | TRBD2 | TGTGCCAGTAGTCTAAGACTAGCGGGAGGGTCAGATACGCAGTATTTT | CASSLRLAGGSDTQYF
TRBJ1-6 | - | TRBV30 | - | TGTGCCTGGAGTGTACCCCCGACAGCCAGCTCCTATAATTCACCCCTCCACTTT | CAWSVPPTASSYNSPLHF
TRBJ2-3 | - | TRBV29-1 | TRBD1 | TGCAGCGTTGAACTGCAGGGGGCGAGCACAGATACGCAGTATTTT | CSVELQGASTDTQYF
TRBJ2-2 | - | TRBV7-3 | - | TGTGCCAGCAGCTTAAGCGCCGGGGAGCTGTTTTTT | CASSLSAGELFF
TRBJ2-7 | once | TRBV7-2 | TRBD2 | TGTGCCAGCAGCCCGAGGGCCAGCGGGGACTACGAGCAGTACTTC | CASSPRASGDYEQYF
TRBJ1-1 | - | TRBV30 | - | TGTGCCTGGAGTGTAACTCAGGGGTTGAGGACTGAAGCTTTCTTT | CAWSVTQGLRTEAFF
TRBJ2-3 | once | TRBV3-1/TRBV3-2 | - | TGTGCCAGCAGCCGGGCACTCGACCTCACAGATACGCAGTATTTT | CASSRALDLTDTQYF
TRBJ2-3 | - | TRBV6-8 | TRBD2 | TGTGCCAGCAGTTACTCCCCCGGGACTAGCGGGAGGACAGATACGCAGTATTTT | CASSYSPGTSGRTDTQYF
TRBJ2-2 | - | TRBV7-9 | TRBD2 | TGTGCCAGCAGCTCACCGACTAGCGGGAACACCGGGGAGCTGTTTTTT | CASSSPTSGNTGELFF
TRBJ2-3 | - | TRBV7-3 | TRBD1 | TGTGCCAGCAGCCCCCCGGCCCCCTACAGGGGGCAGGGAGATACGCAGTATTTT | CASSPPAPYRGQGDTQYF
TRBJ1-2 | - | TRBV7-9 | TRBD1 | TGTGCCAGCAGCCCTCGGACAGGGGGGGGCGGCTACACCTTC | CASSPRTGGGGYTF
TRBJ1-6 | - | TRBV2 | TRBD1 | TGTGCCAGCGCTCGGGACAGGGGGAATTCACCCCTCCACTTT | CASARDRGNSPLHF
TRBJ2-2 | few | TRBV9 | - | TGTGCCAGCAGCGTAGCTTGGGGCCGAACCGGGGAGCTGTTTTTT | CASSVAWGRTGELFF
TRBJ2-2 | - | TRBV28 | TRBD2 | TGTGCCAGCAGTTTGAGGGAGGGCGGGGAGCTGTTTTTT | CASSLREGGELFF
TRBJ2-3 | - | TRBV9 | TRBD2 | TGTGCCAGCAGCGTACTAGCGGGAGTAAGGGATACGCAGTATTTT | CASSVLAGVRDTQYF
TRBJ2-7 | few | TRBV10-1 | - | TGCGCCAGCAGTGAGAGGCTAGCCAGCTCCTACGAGCAGTACTTC | CASSERLASSYEQYF
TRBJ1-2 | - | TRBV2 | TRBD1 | TGTGCCAGTGGGCGACAGGGGAACTATGGCTACACCTTC | CASGRQGNYGYTF
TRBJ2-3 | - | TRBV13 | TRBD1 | TGTGCCAGCAGCTTTGGACAGGGGGCCCCAGATACGCAGTATTTT | CASSFGQGAPDTQYF
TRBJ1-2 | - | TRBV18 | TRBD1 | TGTGCCAGCTCACCTAGGGCAGGGGGCGAGAGGAATGGCTACACCTTC | CASSPRAGGERNGYTF
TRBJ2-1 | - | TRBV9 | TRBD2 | TGTGCCAGCAGCGTTAGAGCGGGAGGGCCTTACAATGAGCAGTTCTTC | CASSVRAGGPYNEQFF
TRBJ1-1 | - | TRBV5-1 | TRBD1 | TGCGCCAGCAGCTTCCGTGAGGGGACAGGAGAAGCTTTCTTT | CASSFREGTGEAFF
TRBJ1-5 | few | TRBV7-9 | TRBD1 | TGTGCCAGCAGCCCACAAGGACAGGCCTGGGGGGCCCAGCATTTT | CASSPQGQAWGAQHF
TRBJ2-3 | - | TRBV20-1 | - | TGCAGTGCAGCGGACTCGGATACGCAGTATTTT | CSAADSDTQYF
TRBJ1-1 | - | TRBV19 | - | TGTGCCAGTAGGGCGGGGATCTTCGAAGCTTTCTTT | CASRAGIFEAFF
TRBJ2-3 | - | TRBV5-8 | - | TGTGCCAGCAGCTTGGCGCAGGGAGGGCAGTATTTT | CASSLAQGGQYF
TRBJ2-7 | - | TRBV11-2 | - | TGTGCCAGCAGCTTAGGGGGGGTCGAGCAGTACTTC | CASSLGGVEQYF
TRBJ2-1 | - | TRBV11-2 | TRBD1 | TGTGCCAGCAGTCCCTTGAAGGGGGCCATTTACAATGAGCAGTTCTTC | CASSPLKGAIYNEQFF
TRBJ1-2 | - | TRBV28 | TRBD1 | TGTGCCAGCAGTCGGACAGGAGGTATAACGGAGTATGGCTACACCTTC | CASSRTGGITEYGYTF
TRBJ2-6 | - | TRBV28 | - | TGTGCCAGCAGCCTTACGGGGGGCCTCTCTGGGGCCAACGTCCTGACTTTC | CASSLTGGLSGANVLTF
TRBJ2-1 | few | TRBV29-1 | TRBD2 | TGCAGCGTTGAAGATTGGGCAGCGGGAGAGGGTAATGAGCAGTTCTTC | CSVEDWAAGEGNEQFF
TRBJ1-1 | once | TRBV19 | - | TGTGCCAGTAGTATTTCTTCAGGGTATTTGAACACTGAAGCTTTCTTT | CASSISSGYLNTEAFF
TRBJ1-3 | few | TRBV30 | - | TGTGCCTGGAGTCCGCAGCGAGGAAACACCATATATTTT | CAWSPQRGNTIYF
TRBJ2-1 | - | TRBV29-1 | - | TGCAGCGTTGAGGACACCTGTGTCTTC | CSVEDTCVF
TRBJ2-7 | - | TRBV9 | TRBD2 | TGTGCCAGCAGCGTACTAGCGGGAGATAGGTACGAGCAGTACTTC | CASSVLAGDRYEQYF
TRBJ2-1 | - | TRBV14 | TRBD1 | TGTGCCAGCAGCGAGAATACCGGGACAGGGGCCTACAATGAGCAGTTCTTC | CASSENTGTGAYNEQFF
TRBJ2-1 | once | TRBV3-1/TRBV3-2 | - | TGTGCCAGCAGCCAAGATGCGAGCAATGAGCAGTTCTTC | CASSQDASNEQFF
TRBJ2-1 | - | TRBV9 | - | TGTGCCAGCAGCGTAGTCGGCCAGGAAAACAATGAGCAGTTCTTC | CASSVVGQENNEQFF
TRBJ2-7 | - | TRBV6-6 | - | TGTGCCAGCAAAAGTCCGGACAGAGCCTACGAGCAGTACTTC | CASKSPDRAYEQYF
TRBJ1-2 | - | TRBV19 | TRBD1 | TGTGCCAGTAGTATGGGGACAGGCTATGGCTACACCTTC | CASSMGTGYGYTF
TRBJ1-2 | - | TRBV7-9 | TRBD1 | TGTGCCAGCAGCTTAGGGACAGGGGGCGATGGCTACACCTTC | CASSLGTGGDGYTF